This TCR beta chain was sequenced during a study of shared clonotypes between healthy human individuals. Study in general: The study drew on two women and a few men aged 18 to 49 as donors. Per donor, CD8 memory used one plate, CD8 naive used two, CD4 memory used three and CD4 naive used three.

The CDR3 has 15 residues. V was shortened by 4 bases and J by 7 bases, with 16 bases between the two germline ends. Germline V gene data show CDR1 as MNHNS and CDR2 as SASEGT. Each replicate PCR on the sorted subsets used roughly 200 ng DNA (around 30,000 T cell genomes). Sequencing was performed with immunoSEQ multiplex PCR; in TCRdb, only in-frame clones are kept and a portion is missing. The repertoire consists of approximately 2,000,000 clones, with just under 95% occurring once and the leading ten covering around 0.38%. The clonotype was recovered from a man aged 18 to 29 in good health. Some clones in this sample may be carry-over from other donors' samples. The chain uses TRBV6-1 and TRBJ2-2; a possible D gene is TRBD2 (6 bases). The specimen sequenced was naive CD4+ T cells from PBMCs. Subset noted: CD45RA+ positively selected. CDR3 DNA: TGTGCCAGCAGTGTAACGGGAGTCTCGGTCGGGGAGCTGTTTTTT. It yields the protein CASSVTGVSVGELFF.